Included here is one TCR beta chain sequence, with context. Libraries were prepared by immunoSEQ multiplex PCR; TCRdb keeps only in-frame clonotypes and omits some of them. The data hold 25,000 to 35,000 clones, with about 88% observed a single time. The sample belongs to a study of T cell changes during pregnancy in multiple sclerosis. V gave up 3 bases and J gave up 1 base, with 6 bases separating them. CDR3 length: 14 residues. Germline V gene data show CDR1 as MNHEY and CDR2 as SMNVEV (reference sequence). The chain combines TRBV27 with TRBJ2-2, with no clear D. This specimen consisted of CD8+ T cells from peripheral blood mononuclear cells, obtained in the second trimester of pregnancy. The source of this sequence is a female donor with multiple sclerosis, enrolled in a pregnancy study. The chain's CDR3 is CASSFGRNTGELFF. The CDR3 DNA sequence: TGTGCCAGCAGTTTTGGCAGGAACACCGGGGAGCTGTTTTTT.